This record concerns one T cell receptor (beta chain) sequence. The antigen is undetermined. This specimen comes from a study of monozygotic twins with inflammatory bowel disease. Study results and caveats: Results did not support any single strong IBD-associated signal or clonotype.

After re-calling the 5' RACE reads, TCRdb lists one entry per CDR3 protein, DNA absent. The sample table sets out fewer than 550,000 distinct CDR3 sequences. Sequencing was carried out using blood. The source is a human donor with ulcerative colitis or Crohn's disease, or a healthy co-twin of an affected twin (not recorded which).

The CDR3: CASSVGQGETEAFF. The chain carries TRBV7-2 and TRBJ1-1; TCRdb calls TRBD1, which cannot be checked without DNA. The CDR3 loop spans 14 amino acids. Germline loops: CDR1 SGHTA, CDR2 FQGNSA.